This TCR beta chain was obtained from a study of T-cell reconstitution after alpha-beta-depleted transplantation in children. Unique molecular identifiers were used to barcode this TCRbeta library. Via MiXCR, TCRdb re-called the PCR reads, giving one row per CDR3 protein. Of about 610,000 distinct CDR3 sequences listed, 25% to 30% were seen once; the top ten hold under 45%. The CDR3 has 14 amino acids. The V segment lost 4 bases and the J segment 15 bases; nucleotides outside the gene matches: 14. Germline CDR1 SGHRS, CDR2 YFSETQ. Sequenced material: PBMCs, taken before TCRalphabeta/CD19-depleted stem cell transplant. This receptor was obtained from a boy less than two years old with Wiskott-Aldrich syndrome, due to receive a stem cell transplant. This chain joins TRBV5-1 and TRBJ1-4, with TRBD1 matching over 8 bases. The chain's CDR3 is CASSVDRASRAVFF. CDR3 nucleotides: TGCGCCAGCAGCGTGGACAGGGCCTCCCGCGCGGTGTTTTTT.